The present TCR beta chain was sequenced within a study of cytotoxic CD8 clonotypes in ibrutinib-treated CLL. Turning to this clone: The antigen is unknown.

Study-level findings and limits: Rising at ibrutinib response, clonality subsequently fell back toward baseline at progression. Clonality at baseline surpassed age-matched healthy donors and tracked circulating CD8+ T-cell counts.

TCRdb's table, derived via immunoSEQ multiplex PCR, lists solely in-frame clones and lacks some. Of over 140,000 clones in the sample, 80% were seen once. The CDR3 is 16 residues long. Germline V gene sequence: CDR1 SGHTA, CDR2 FQGTGA. Trimming left V 6 bases short and J 8 bases short, with 22 bases between. The chain carries TRBV7-3 and TRBJ1-4; no clear D gene. The sequenced sample was PBMCs, obtained after 36 months of ibrutinib treatment. This clonotype originated in a human donor with chronic lymphocytic leukemia. Written as DNA, the CDR3 is TGTGCCAGCAGGGCCCCTCTCGGAGCCCGTAGGGAAAAACTGTTTTTT. It codes for CASRAPLGARREKLFF.